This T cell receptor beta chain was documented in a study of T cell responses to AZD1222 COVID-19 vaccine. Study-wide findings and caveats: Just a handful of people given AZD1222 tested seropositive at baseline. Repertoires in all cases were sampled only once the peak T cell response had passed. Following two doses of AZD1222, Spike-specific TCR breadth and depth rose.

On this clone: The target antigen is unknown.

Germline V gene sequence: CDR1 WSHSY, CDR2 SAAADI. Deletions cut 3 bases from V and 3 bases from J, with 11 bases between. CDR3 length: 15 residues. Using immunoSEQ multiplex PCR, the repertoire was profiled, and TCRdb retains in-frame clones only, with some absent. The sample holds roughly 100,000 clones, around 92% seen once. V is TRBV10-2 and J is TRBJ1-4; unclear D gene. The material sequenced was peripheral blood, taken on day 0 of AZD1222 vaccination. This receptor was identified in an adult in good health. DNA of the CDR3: TGCGCCAGCAGTGACGGGAGGCCTCCTAATGAAAAACTGTTTTTT. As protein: CASSDGRPPNEKLFF.